A single sample gave rise to the 6 T cell receptor beta chains below, sequenced in a study of regulatory and conventional T cells in RAG deficiency. Clones were sequenced by immunoSEQ multiplex PCR, and TCRdb holds only the in-frame ones, with some missing. The sample records tens of thousands of clones, 89% being singletons. This same sample was also part of a study on regulatory T cells. That source notes: The PCR used 52 TRBV and 13 TRBJ primers.

The sample consisted of CD8+ T cells sorted from blood. The source of these receptors is a human donor in good health.

V is TRBV6-1 and J is TRBJ2-7; 8 nucleotides agree with TRBD1. J lost 4 bases, V lost 3 bases, and 8 bases had no gene match. This CDR3 is built from 15 residues. Germline CDR1 and CDR2: MNHNS and SASEGT. The CDR3 nucleotides are TGTGCCAGCAGTGAGCTACAACAGGGGGTTTACGAGCAGTACTTC. Protein product: CASSELQQGVYEQYF.

The genes are TRBV15 and TRBJ2-7, with D perhaps assigned TRBD1 or TRBD2 (5 bases each). The CDR3 has 14 amino acids. The V end lost 8 bases, the J end lost 2 bases, and 16 bases lay between the germline ends. Per germline, CDR1 LNHNV and CDR2 YYDKDF (reference sequence). CDR3 in DNA: TGTGCCACCGCGGATAATGGGGGTCCCTACGAGCAGTACTTC. This gives the protein CATADNGGPYEQYF.

The genes are TRBV2 and TRBJ2-2; TRBD2 might be the D (6 bases). This CDR3 has 14 amino acids. Germline CDR1 and CDR2: SNHLY and FYNNEI. With 3 bases removed from V and 2 bases from J, the gap between germline ends came to 7 bases. Written as DNA, the CDR3 is TGTGCCAGCAGTGACGGGGGTAACACCGGGGAGCTGTTTTTT. It is translated as CASSDGGNTGELFF.

This clone was seen just once. Distinct nucleotide sequences in the sample also encode this CDR3. The chain links TRBV28 to TRBJ1-5; D may be TRBD1 (5 bases). CDR3 size: 15 residues. CDR1 is MDHEN and CDR2 is SYDVKM in the germline V gene. Between the trimmed V and J ends, which lost 5 bases and 1 base, there was a span of 12 bases. The CDR3 reads CASSISGRSNQPQHF. The CDR3 nucleotides are TGTGCCAGCAGTATCTCGGGACGGAGCAATCAGCCCCAGCATTTT. Combining the CDR3 with reference TRBV28 and TRBJ1-5 gives the whole variable domain DVKVTQSSRYLVKRTGEKVFLECVQDMDHENMFWYRQDPGLGLRLIYFSYDVKMKEKGDIPEGYSVSREKKERFSLILESASTNQTSMYLCASSISGRSNQPQHFGDGTRLSIL.

The chain has TRBV5-1 and TRBJ2-7, with D tentatively TRBD1 or TRBD2 (5 bases each). Germline V CDR1 and CDR2: SGHRS, YFSETQ. Trimming took off 2 bases at V and 9 bases at J, with 18 bases between the two ends. The CDR3 contains 14 residues. CDR3 amino acids: CASSFKGPHHGQYF. In DNA form, the CDR3 reads TGCGCCAGCAGCTTCAAGGGACCGCATCATGGGCAGTACTTC. The variable domain in full, completed from reference TRBV5-1 and TRBJ2-7, reads KAGVTQTPRYLIKTRGQQVTLSCSPISGHRSVSWYQQTPGQGLQFLFEYFSETQRNKGNFPGRFSGRQFSNSRSEMNVSTLELGDSALYLCASSFKGPHHGQYFGPGTRLTVT.

The chain recombines TRBV5-1 with TRBJ1-5; D might be TRBD1 (5 bases). Per the germline V gene, CDR1 is SGHRS and CDR2 is YFSETQ. There are 14 residues in the CDR3. V was trimmed by 0 bases and J by 5 bases, leaving 9 bases between them. This CDR3 is CASSLDGDYQPQHF. For the CDR3, the DNA is TGCGCCAGCAGCTTGGATGGGGACTATCAGCCCCAGCATTTT.